Listed below are T cell receptor beta chains from one sample, sequenced in a study of post-analysis software for immune sequencing data. TCRdb processed the PCR reads anew with MiXCR; each CDR3 protein has one entry. Counted here are fewer than 850,000 distinct CDR3 sequences, 25% to 30% occurring once; the ten biggest clones make up more than 0.45%. Material: blood. These receptors were obtained from a girl under 18 with multiple sclerosis. Both conserved end residues are part of each CDR3. The D gene is left open where the match is weak. Only some rows state a clone size, as once, few, many or a class for expanded clones.

V gene: TRBV11-2; J gene: TRBJ2-1; D gene: TRBD2; clone size: -; CDR3 DNA: TGTGCCAGCAGCTTAGAGGCGTGGCGGGAGAGCAATGAGCAGTTCTTC; CDR3 protein: CASSLEAWRESNEQFF
V gene: TRBV20-1; J gene: TRBJ2-7; D gene: TRBD1; clone size: few; CDR3 DNA: TGCAGTGCGAGGGACAGGAATTACGAGCAGTACTTC; CDR3 protein: CSARDRNYEQYF
V gene: TRBV9; J gene: TRBJ1-2; D gene: -; clone size: -; CDR3 DNA: TGTGCCAGCAGCGTAGGGTGGGGTGGCTACACCTTC; CDR3 protein: CASSVGWGGYTF
V gene: TRBV3-1; J gene: TRBJ1-5; D gene: -; clone size: -; CDR3 DNA: TGTGCCAGCAGCCAGAGGTCGGGTAGCAATCAGCCCCAGCATTTT; CDR3 protein: CASSQRSGSNQPQHF
V gene: TRBV19; J gene: TRBJ1-1; D gene: -; clone size: few; CDR3 DNA: TGTGCCAGTAGTGACAGGAACGAACGGGTCACTGAAGCTTTCTTT; CDR3 protein: CASSDRNERVTEAFF
V gene: TRBV29-1; J gene: TRBJ1-2; D gene: -; clone size: few; CDR3 DNA: TGCAGCGTTGGCCAGGGAGGGGGCTACACCTTC; CDR3 protein: CSVGQGGGYTF
V gene: TRBV3-1; J gene: TRBJ2-3; D gene: TRBD2; clone size: few; CDR3 DNA: TGTGCCAGCAGCCAAGTCTGGCGGGAGGGCCGAGGCACAGATACGCAGTATTTT; CDR3 protein: CASSQVWREGRGTDTQYF
V gene: TRBV6-2/TRBV6-3; J gene: TRBJ1-2; D gene: TRBD1; clone size: few; CDR3 DNA: TGTGCCAGCAGTGACAGGGGATACGACGTGAGCTACACCTTC; CDR3 protein: CASSDRGYDVSYTF
V gene: TRBV29-1; J gene: TRBJ2-3; D gene: TRBD2; clone size: few; CDR3 DNA: TGCAGCGTTGCCCCTAGCGGGTACACAGATACGCAGTATTTT; CDR3 protein: CSVAPSGYTDTQYF
V gene: TRBV29-1; J gene: TRBJ1-1; D gene: -; clone size: -; CDR3 DNA: TGCAGCGTTGGTGCCAGTGCCAACACTGAAGCTTTCTTT; CDR3 protein: CSVGASANTEAFF
V gene: TRBV6-1; J gene: TRBJ2-5; D gene: -; clone size: few; CDR3 DNA: TGTGCCAGCAGTCATGGCCTCCAAGAGACCCAGTACTTC; CDR3 protein: CASSHGLQETQYF
V gene: TRBV15; J gene: TRBJ2-7; D gene: TRBD2; clone size: few; CDR3 DNA: TGTGCCACCAGCGGGAGGACTAGCGGCAGCTACGAGCAGTACTTC; CDR3 protein: CATSGRTSGSYEQYF
V gene: TRBV20-1; J gene: TRBJ2-1; D gene: TRBD1; clone size: -; CDR3 DNA: TGCAGTGCTAGGAGCCCCCGACAGGGATACTACAATGAGCAGTTCTTC; CDR3 protein: CSARSPRQGYYNEQFF
V gene: TRBV27; J gene: TRBJ1-2; D gene: -; clone size: -; CDR3 DNA: TGTGCCAGCAGTTCCCCCTCTGCAGGGAACTATGGCTACACCTTC; CDR3 protein: CASSSPSAGNYGYTF
V gene: TRBV6-1; J gene: TRBJ1-5; D gene: -; clone size: -; CDR3 DNA: TGTGCCAGCAGTGAAGCCTCCCGGGGGGGGACTCAGCCCCAGCATTTT; CDR3 protein: CASSEASRGGTQPQHF
V gene: TRBV15; J gene: TRBJ2-3; D gene: -; clone size: -; CDR3 DNA: TGTGCCACCGCGCTCAGGGGTGATACGCAGTATTTT; CDR3 protein: CATALRGDTQYF
V gene: TRBV2; J gene: TRBJ1-6; D gene: -; clone size: -; CDR3 DNA: TGTGCCAGCTTACGCCTTTTACGTGAGAATTCACCCCTCCACTTT; CDR3 protein: CASLRLLRENSPLHF
V gene: TRBV6-2/TRBV6-3; J gene: TRBJ2-6; D gene: -; clone size: few; CDR3 DNA: TGTGCCAGCAGTTTTTTATCAGGATCTGGGGCCAACGTCCTGACTTTC; CDR3 protein: CASSFLSGSGANVLTF
V gene: TRBV5-1; J gene: TRBJ2-1; D gene: -; clone size: -; CDR3 DNA: TGTGCCAGCAGCTTAGTGGGGCAGGGGTACAATGAGCAGTTCTTC; CDR3 protein: CASSLVGQGYNEQFF
V gene: TRBV28; J gene: TRBJ1-1; D gene: -; clone size: -; CDR3 DNA: TGTGCCAGCAGCAGGGGAAGGATGGGTCGCACTGAAGCTTTCTTT; CDR3 protein: CASSRGRMGRTEAFF
V gene: TRBV7-9; J gene: TRBJ2-1; D gene: TRBD2; clone size: -; CDR3 DNA: TGTGCCAGCACCTTGGGACTAGTTCAAAATGAGCAGTTCTTC; CDR3 protein: CASTLGLVQNEQFF
V gene: TRBV6-5; J gene: TRBJ1-6; D gene: -; clone size: -; CDR3 DNA: TGTGCCAGCAGTTGGGGACTGCGGGAATCACCCCTCCACTTT; CDR3 protein: CASSWGLRESPLHF
V gene: TRBV20-1; J gene: TRBJ2-1; D gene: -; clone size: few; CDR3 DNA: TGCAGTGCTTTGTACGAGGGCGGTGAGACCCAGTTCTTC; CDR3 protein: CSALYEGGETQFF
V gene: TRBV5-8; J gene: TRBJ2-4; D gene: TRBD1; clone size: few; CDR3 DNA: TGTGCCAGCAGCTTGGGAGCCGGACAGGCGTCCGGCAAAAACATTCAGTACTTC; CDR3 protein: CASSLGAGQASGKNIQYF
V gene: TRBV20-1; J gene: TRBJ2-7; D gene: TRBD1; clone size: -; CDR3 DNA: TGCAGTGCTCCAGGACAGGGGGCCCACGAGCAGTACTTC; CDR3 protein: CSAPGQGAHEQYF
V gene: TRBV7-8; J gene: TRBJ1-2; D gene: TRBD1; clone size: -; CDR3 DNA: TGTGCCAGCAGCACTGGGACAGGGTCATGGGGCTACACCTTC; CDR3 protein: CASSTGTGSWGYTF
V gene: TRBV7-9; J gene: TRBJ2-7; D gene: -; clone size: -; CDR3 DNA: TGTGCCAGCAGGTTATCGTGGGCAGGGGACTACGAGCAGTACTTC; CDR3 protein: CASRLSWAGDYEQYF
V gene: TRBV15; J gene: TRBJ2-2; D gene: -; clone size: few; CDR3 DNA: TGTGCCACCAGACCAGGGATAGGCGGGGAGCTGTTTTTT; CDR3 protein: CATRPGIGGELFF
V gene: TRBV5-1; J gene: TRBJ1-2; D gene: TRBD1; clone size: -; CDR3 DNA: TGCGCCAGCAGCTCAGCCGGGACAGGGAGATTCTATGGCTACACCTTC; CDR3 protein: CASSSAGTGRFYGYTF
V gene: TRBV20-1; J gene: TRBJ2-5; D gene: TRBD1; clone size: few; CDR3 DNA: TGCAGTTGTGAGGGACAGCTGCAAGAGACCCAGTACTTC; CDR3 protein: CSCEGQLQETQYF